A single sample gave rise to the 32 T cell receptor beta chains below, sequenced in a study of blood T cell repertoires in COVID-19 (dated by TCRdb to 2020 to 2022). Library preparation used the immunoSEQ multiplex PCR assay. TCRdb re-hosts the immuneACCESS table, in-frame sequences only. Its copies lack some clones; in the studies checked, an unresolved V gene accounts for under half of them, and the cause for the rest is not known. This sample has 350,000 to 450,000 clones in its table, and around 87% of those were observed once. The ten largest clones represent about 2.5% of the sample. Sequenced material: peripheral blood. These receptors were taken from a woman aged 55-70 years with COVID-19, enrolled during active disease.

On this clone itself: At the DNA level, this CDR3 is encoded by other sequences in the same sample as well. The V and J genes are TRBV7-9 and TRBJ1-1; D is ambiguous. Trimming cost V 1 base and J 4 bases, with 7 bases left between them. Germline V lookup: CDR1 SEHNR, CDR2 FQNEAQ (reference sequence). The CDR3 runs 13 residues. In DNA, the CDR3 is TGTGCCAGCAGCTTAGGAGAGGGCACTGAAGCTTTCTTT. This codes for CASSLGEGTEAFF.

The chain employs TRBV19 and TRBJ1-2, with TRBD1 as a possible D gene (6 bases). V was shortened by 3 bases and J by 7 bases, with 18 bases between the two germline ends. Per the germline V gene, CDR1 is LNHDA and CDR2 is SQIVND (reference sequence). This CDR3 contains 15 residues. CDR3 nucleotide sequence: TGTGCCAGTAGTATTACAGGGAAAGTGATTTTTGGCTACACCTTC. It yields the protein CASSITGKVIFGYTF.

This clone was recorded many times. The J gene is TRBJ2-1, the V gene TRBV7-9; 8 positions agree with TRBD2. Looked up from germline, CDR1 is SEHNR and CDR2 is FQNEAQ (reference sequence). V trimming: 5 bases; J trimming: 9 bases; junction bases outside the gene matches: 9. The CDR3 is 14 residues long. Here the CDR3 DNA reads TGTGCCAGCAGCAAGGGACTAGATAGTTTTGAGCAGTTCTTC. Its protein product is CASSKGLDSFEQFF.

This chain links TRBV25-1 with TRBJ1-3, with D possibly TRBD1 on 5 matching bases. The V gene's germline CDR1 is MGHDK and CDR2 SYGVNS. V lost 3 bases to trimming and J lost 1 base, with 7 bases between them. The CDR3 is made up of 14 amino acids. The CDR3 DNA is TGTGCCAGCAGTGATTCAGGGTCTGGAAACACCATATATTTT. Its protein product is CASSDSGSGNTIYF.

The rearrangement joins TRBV4-2 to TRBJ2-7, with 9 bases aligning to TRBD1. The CDR3 loop spans 15 amino acids. Unmatched junction bases numbered 6, after V lost 6 bases and J lost 0 bases. CDR1 LGHNA and CDR2 YNFKEQ come from the germline V gene. CDR3 sequence (DNA): TGTGCCAGCAGGAGGACAGGGGCCATCTCCTACGAGCAGTACTTC. This gives the protein CASRRTGAISYEQYF.

The J gene is TRBJ2-7, the V gene TRBV18; D not certain. Trimming pared 1 base from V and 5 bases from J, leaving 6 bases between. Germline lookup yields CDR1 KGHSH and CDR2 LQKENI. The CDR3 sequence is 12 residues long. CDR3 bases: TGTGCCAGCTCACCACTGGGCGACGAGCAGTACTTC. Translation gives CASSPLGDEQYF.

The rearrangement uses TRBV28 and TRBJ1-4; D may be TRBD1 (5 bases). Trimming stripped 8 bases from V and 6 bases from J, with 16 bases between. Germline CDR1 is MDHEN and CDR2 is SYDVKM. The CDR3 totals 14 residues. CDR3 coding DNA: TGTGCCAGCGGCCAAGGAGGGGCTGATGAAAAACTGTTTTTT. Its protein is CASGQGGADEKLFF.

This rearrangement joins TRBV15 to TRBJ2-2, with 9 bases matching TRBD1. CDR3 length: 16 residues. In germline, CDR1 is LNHNV, CDR2 YYDKDF (reference sequence). J lost 8 bases, V lost 2 bases, and 9 bases had no gene match. The CDR3 sequence: CATSRPTYRGRGELFF. CDR3 coding DNA: TGTGCCACCAGCAGACCCACTTACAGGGGGCGGGGGGAGCTGTTTTTT.

The chain uses TRBV6-1 and TRBJ2-7, with D maybe TRBD1 (5 bases). CDR3 length equals 15 residues. Looked up from germline, CDR1 is MNHNS and CDR2 is SASEGT. Trimming left V 2 bases short and J 5 bases short, with 16 bases between. In DNA, the CDR3 is TGTGCCAGCAGTGAAATCCACAGGTTATCGCACGAGCAGTACTTC. It is translated as CASSEIHRLSHEQYF.

This clone was observed a single time. The chain links TRBV18 to TRBJ1-2; D gene uncertain. Trimming removed 3 bases from V and 0 bases from J, with 8 bases in between. Germline CDR1 KGHSH, CDR2 LQKENI. The CDR3 runs 14 residues. The CDR3 reads CASSPTATNYGYTF. CDR3 DNA: TGTGCCAGCTCACCTACAGCAACTAACTATGGCTACACCTTC.

J is TRBJ2-3 and V is TRBV27, with 8 bases lining up with TRBD2. The V and J ends lost 5 bases and 3 bases, in that order; junction bases with no gene match: 10. Germline CDR1 reads MNHEY; CDR2 reads SMNVEV (reference sequence). This CDR3 is 16 amino acids long. Written as DNA, the CDR3 is TGTGCCAGCAGTCCCTACGGGGGGGGCTATACAGATACGCAGTATTTT. This sequence encodes CASSPYGGGYTDTQYF.

This chain joins TRBV27 and TRBJ1-5; D is perhaps TRBD1 (5 bases). Germline-derived CDR1 and CDR2 are MNHEY and SMNVEV (reference sequence). The length of the CDR3 is 14 residues. Deletions cut 7 bases from V and 1 base from J, with 11 bases between. CDR3 DNA: TGTGCCAGCAAGACCAGGGTGAGCAATCAGCCCCAGCATTTT. It specifies CASKTRVSNQPQHF.

The chain has TRBV5-5 and TRBJ1-5; perhaps TRBD1 as D (6 bases). Trimming took off 1 base at V and 0 bases at J, with 17 bases between the two ends. The V gene's germline CDR1 is SGHKS and CDR2 YYEKEE (reference sequence). CDR3 size: 18 residues. CDR3 in DNA: TGTGCCAGCAGCTTGCAAGGACAGAACTCTTATAGCAATCAGCCCCAGCATTTT. This codes for CASSLQGQNSYSNQPQHF.

This chain uses TRBV3-1 (or the pseudogene TRBV3-2) with TRBJ2-2; 9 positions match TRBD2. Trimming took 7 bases from V and 4 from J; bases not matched to a gene: 10. Germline V CDR1 and CDR2: LGHDT, YNNKEL (reference sequence). CDR3 length: 16 amino acids. The CDR3 sequence is CASTLRKAGGTGELFF. The CDR3 bases are TGTGCCAGCACCCTTAGGAAAGCGGGGGGCACCGGGGAGCTGTTTTTT.

The CDR3 here is CASSERGNEQFF. The CDR3, as DNA: TGCGCCAGCAGTGAACGGGGCAATGAGCAGTTCTTC. V usage is TRBV10-2 and J usage is TRBJ2-1; tentative D call: TRBD2 (5 bases). Trimming stripped 3 bases from V and 6 bases from J, with 6 bases between. From germline, CDR1 is WSHSY and CDR2 SAAADI. The CDR3 loop spans 12 amino acids.

This clone has a single count. Here the CDR3 reads CASRPGSNPYEQYF. The CDR3 coding sequence is TGTGCCAGCAGACCGGGTTCCAATCCCTACGAGCAGTACTTC. This chain links TRBV28 with TRBJ2-7, with no clear D. Trimming cost V 6 bases and J 2 bases, with 14 bases left between them. This CDR3 is 14 amino acids long. Germline values: CDR1 MDHEN, CDR2 SYDVKM.

V usage is TRBV2 and J usage is TRBJ2-5, with 9 bases identical to TRBD1. V was clipped by 5 bases and J by 2 bases; unmatched bases: 9. Per germline, CDR1 SNHLY and CDR2 FYNNEI. There are 16 residues in the CDR3. In nucleotides, the CDR3 is TGTGCCAGCAGTTATCAGGGGACAGGGATGCAAGAGACCCAGTACTTC. As protein: CASSYQGTGMQETQYF.

This chain connects TRBV6-1 to TRBJ1-4; 7 bases match TRBD1. CDR1 is MNHNS, CDR2 SASEGT, per germline. V shed 1 base, J shed 2 bases, and the junction held 7 bases outside the gene matches. The CDR3 length is 17 residues. The CDR3 spells CASSEVARGWTNEKLFF. The CDR3 DNA reads as TGTGCCAGCAGTGAAGTGGCCAGGGGGTGGACTAATGAAAAACTGTTTTTT.

This clone appeared a single time. The rearrangement links TRBV9 to TRBJ2-7; 8 nucleotides line up with TRBD1. The CDR3 totals 14 residues. With 3 bases clipped from V and 6 bases from J, the junction kept 8 bases outside the gene matches. The germline V gene encodes CDR1 SGDLS and CDR2 YYNGEE. In DNA form, the CDR3 reads TGTGCCAGCAGCGCATCAGGGGGCCGGACCGAGCAGTACTTC. This codes for CASSASGGRTEQYF.

This clone was recorded once. V gene TRBV27 combines with J gene TRBJ2-7; D possibly corresponds to TRBD1 (5 bases). V was shortened by 3 bases and J by 4 bases, with 10 bases between the two germline ends. The length of the CDR3 is 13 residues. The germline V gene encodes CDR1 MNHEY and CDR2 SMNVEV (reference sequence). The CDR3 spells CASSFPGWYEQYF. CDR3 bases: TGTGCCAGCAGTTTCCCAGGGTGGTACGAGCAGTACTTC.

A single count supports this clone. The chain combines TRBV19 with TRBJ2-7; no reliable D call. CDR1 is LNHDA and CDR2 is SQIVND in the germline V gene (reference sequence). The CDR3 extends over 12 amino acids. V was pared by 3 bases and J by 6 bases, with 9 bases between. CDR3 DNA sequence: TGTGCCAGTAGTATGTGGGCAGGCGAGCAGTACTTC. This codes for CASSMWAGEQYF.

This chain uses TRBV4-1 with TRBJ2-1; 11 nucleotides agree with TRBD2. Germline loops: CDR1 MGHRA, CDR2 YSYEKL. With V trimmed by 7 bases and J by 8 bases, 10 bases remained unmatched. CDR3 length: 15 amino acids. CDR3 sequence (DNA): TGCGCCAGCATGGGTAGCGGGGGGGCCTCGGATGAGCAGTTCTTC. It specifies CASMGSGGASDEQFF.

The chain employs TRBV20-1 and TRBJ1-1; 8 nucleotides match TRBD1. Germline CDR1 reads DFQATT; CDR2 reads SNEGSKA (reference sequence). The CDR3 totals 13 residues. V was clipped by 3 bases and J by 6 bases; unmatched bases: 6. Written as DNA, the CDR3 is TGCAGTGCTAGTACCCACAGGGGGTCTGAAGCTTTCTTT. Translated: CSASTHRGSEAFF.

The J gene is TRBJ2-7, the V gene TRBV10-1; a possible D gene is TRBD1 (7 bases). V lost 5 bases and J 3 bases, leaving 14 bases between the germline ends. The germline CDR1 and CDR2 sequences are WNHNN and SYGVQD (reference sequence). This CDR3 spans 14 amino acids. This chain's CDR3 is CASSLRQGGYEQYF. The CDR3 DNA reads as TGCGCCAGCAGTTTGAGGCAGGGGGGCTACGAGCAGTACTTC.

V usage is TRBV6-5 and J usage is TRBJ2-1, with a weak D call TRBD2 (7 bases). Germline V CDR1 and CDR2: MNHEY, SVGAGI. V lost 4 bases, J lost 7 bases, and 17 bases lay in between. There are 15 residues in the CDR3. The CDR3 coding sequence is TGTGCCAGCAGTTCGGTACAGGGAGGGTTGAATGAGCAGTTCTTC. This codes for CASSSVQGGLNEQFF.

The chain is built from TRBV19 and TRBJ1-1; 7 positions match TRBD1. The V gene end was trimmed by 5 bases and the J gene end by 2 bases; junction bases not matched to a gene: 5. The germline CDR1 and CDR2 sequences are LNHDA and SQIVND (reference sequence). The CDR3 length is 14 residues. CDR3 sequence: CASSRGQINTEAFF. The CDR3 DNA reads TGTGCCAGTAGTCGGGGACAGATAAACACTGAAGCTTTCTTT.

The V call is TRBV7-9, the J call TRBJ2-3; 12 nucleotides align to TRBD2. Germline CDR1 and CDR2: SEHNR and FQNEAQ (reference sequence). This CDR3 is built from 16 residues. V gave up 5 bases and J gave up 5 bases; unmatched junction bases: 8. This CDR3 is CASSDWTSGVRDTQYF. In DNA, the CDR3 is TGTGCCAGCAGCGACTGGACTAGCGGGGTACGAGATACGCAGTATTTT.

This clone was picked up one time. The rearrangement uses TRBV15 and TRBJ2-7, with TRBD2 as a possible D gene (5 bases). In germline, CDR1 is LNHNV, CDR2 YYDKDF (reference sequence). V was pared by 3 bases and J by 5 bases, with 11 bases between. This CDR3 contains 13 residues. CDR3 sequence: CATSSEGAHEQYF. The CDR3 bases are TGTGCCACCAGCAGCGAGGGTGCCCACGAGCAGTACTTC.

This rearrangement joins TRBV11-2 to TRBJ1-2; 9 positions agree with TRBD1. The J segment lost 8 bases and the V segment lost 5 bases, leaving 9 bases of the junction unmatched. Germline V gene sequence: CDR1 SGHAT, CDR2 FQNNGV. This CDR3 has 14 amino acids. The CDR3 nucleotides are TGTGCCAGCAGCCAGGGACAGGGTTACGGAGGCTACACCTTC. Its protein product is CASSQGQGYGGYTF.

The gene calls are TRBV5-1 and TRBJ1-2, with 9 bases matching TRBD1. The CDR3 covers 13 residues. Germline trimming cut 3 bases from V and 9 bases from J; bases unmatched to any gene: 6. Per germline, CDR1 SGHRS and CDR2 YFSETQ. In DNA form, the CDR3 reads TGCGCCAGCAGCTCGGGACAGGGCGCGAGCTACACCTTC. It specifies CASSSGQGASYTF.

The chain couples TRBV29-1 to TRBJ2-4, with unresolved D. In germline, CDR1 is SQVTM, CDR2 ANQGSEA. V shed 1 base and J shed 8 bases, with 12 bases lying between them. This CDR3 comprises 13 residues. The CDR3 spells CSVEVHRSDIQYF. CDR3 nucleotides: TGCAGCGTTGAAGTACACCGGAGCGACATTCAGTACTTC.

V usage is TRBV6-1 and J usage is TRBJ2-5; 8 nucleotides match TRBD1. Looked up from germline, CDR1 is MNHNS and CDR2 is SASEGT. V trimming: 1 base; J trimming: 7 bases; junction bases outside the gene matches: 8. There are 15 residues in the CDR3. CDR3 in amino acids: CASSEGTGSLGTQYF. The DNA of the CDR3 is TGTGCCAGCAGTGAAGGGACAGGGAGCCTGGGGACCCAGTACTTC.